This TCR beta chain was identified in a study of shared clonotypes between healthy human individuals. The authors ran the assay at deep level. Each cell subset's genomic DNA was divided evenly among several immunoSEQ plates. Using approximately 200 ng DNA, approximately 27,000 T cell genomes, the sorted-subset replicate PCRs were run. Some clones are missing from TCRdb's copy, which holds only in-frame ones; the method was immunoSEQ multiplex PCR. This sample has roughly 2.5 million clones, with around nine tenths found just once. This CDR3 region has 14 residues. J lost 5 bases, V lost 2 bases, and 4 bases had no gene match. CDR1 and CDR2 (germline): MNHNS, SASEGT. Donors had no recently reported acute infections or vaccinations and were HIV-negative.

Sequences were obtained from naive CD4+ T cells sorted from blood. Subset given: CD45RA+ positively selected. The rearrangement joins TRBV6-1 to TRBJ2-5, with 8 positions matching TRBD2. The source is a man aged 18 to 29 in good health. Written as DNA, the CDR3 is TGTGCCAGCAGTGAAAGTAGCGGGGAGGAGACCCAGTACTTC. Translating it yields CASSESSGEETQYF.